The 10 T cell receptor beta chains below come from one sample, sequenced in a study of cytomegalovirus exposure and HLA in healthy donors. PCR amplification relied on 60 Vbeta primers (plus 13 Jbeta primers). Sequencing was performed with immunoSEQ multiplex PCR; in TCRdb, only in-frame clones are kept and a portion is missing. The profile shows roughly 180,000 clones, 80% of them singletons. The sample was PBMCs. These receptors all stem from a man aged 30-40 years in good health and CMV-seropositive.

As for this clone: Other DNA sequences in this specimen translate into the identical CDR3. The genes are TRBV14 and TRBJ1-1; TRBD1 matches 7 bases. V shed 4 bases, J shed 5 bases, and the junction held 7 bases outside the gene matches. From germline, CDR1 is SGHDN and CDR2 FVKESK. This CDR3 contains 14 residues. The CDR3 loop reads CASSPRQGGTEAFF. The CDR3 DNA reads TGTGCCAGCAGCCCCCGACAGGGTGGGACTGAAGCTTTCTTT.

This chain connects TRBV5-1 to TRBJ1-1; the D gene is possibly TRBD1 (5 bases). Trimming took 4 bases from V and 1 from J, leaving 11 bases between them. The germline V gene encodes CDR1 SGHRS and CDR2 YFSETQ. The CDR3 covers 14 residues. Here the CDR3 reads CASSPRGENTEAFF. The DNA of the CDR3 is TGCGCCAGCAGCCCGCGGGGGGAGAACACTGAAGCTTTCTTT.

The gene calls are TRBV7-9 and TRBJ2-1; 8 bases line up with TRBD1. V lost 5 bases, J lost 0 bases, and 6 bases stayed unmatched. Germline loops: CDR1 SEHNR, CDR2 FQNEAQ (reference sequence). The CDR3 consists of 16 residues. In DNA, the CDR3 is TGTGCCAGCAGCCCCGCAGGGGGCAGCTCCTACAATGAGCAGTTCTTC. This gives the protein CASSPAGGSSYNEQFF.

This sequence joins TRBV7-9 and TRBJ2-2; 9 nucleotides line up with TRBD1. Trimming cost V 5 bases and J 3 bases; bases outside gene matches: 7. The CDR3 is 16 residues long. CDR1 SEHNR and CDR2 FQNEAQ come from the germline V gene (reference sequence). CDR3 protein: CASSTNRGQDTGELFF. The CDR3 coding sequence is TGTGCCAGCAGCACAAACAGGGGGCAGGACACCGGGGAGCTGTTTTTT. Full variable domain (outside the CDR3, taken from reference TRBV7-9 and TRBJ2-2): DTGVSQNPRHKITKRGQNVTFRCDPISEHNRLYWYRQTLGQGPEFLTYFQNEAQLEKSRLLSDRFSAERPKGSFSTLEIQRTEQGDSAMYLCASSTNRGQDTGELFFGEGSRLTVL.

V and J are TRBV6-4 and TRBJ1-1; the match to TRBD1 covers 8 bases. From germline, CDR1 is MRHNA and CDR2 SNTAGT. Trimming removed 2 bases from V and 10 bases from J; junction bases left unmatched: 6. The CDR3 is made up of 13 amino acids. CDR3 DNA sequence: TGTGCCAGCAGTGACGAACAGGGGGGAAGAGCTTTCTTT. As protein: CASSDEQGGRAFF.

The chain links TRBV4-1 to TRBJ1-5, with 10 bases fitting TRBD1. Germline CDR1 MGHRA, CDR2 YSYEKL. This CDR3 spans 14 amino acids. The ends lost 1 base at V and 7 bases at J; junction bases unmatched: 1. CDR3 sequence: CASSQGTGGQPQHF. DNA for the CDR3: TGCGCCAGCAGCCAAGGGACAGGGGGGCAGCCCCAGCATTTT.

The CDR3 bases are TGCGCCAGCAGCTTGGGGGGAGCGTCAACTAATGAAAAACTGTTTTTT. Its protein is CASSLGGASTNEKLFF. V gene TRBV5-1 combines with J gene TRBJ1-4; D call uncertain. V was trimmed by 0 bases and J by 0 bases, leaving 9 bases between them. Germline V gives CDR1 SGHRS, CDR2 YFSETQ. The CDR3 sequence is 16 residues long.

Written as DNA, the CDR3 is TGTGCCAGCAGCCAACTAGCGGACTCCTACAATGAGCAGTTCTTC. Protein product: CASSQLADSYNEQFF. This sequence joins TRBV14 and TRBJ2-1, with 7 bases that match TRBD2. CDR1 SGHDN and CDR2 FVKESK come from the germline V gene. The CDR3 consists of 15 residues. The V segment lost 2 bases and the J segment 0 bases; nucleotides outside the gene matches: 1.

The V and J genes are TRBV4-1 and TRBJ1-2; 12 nucleotides align to TRBD1. The CDR3 length is 16 residues. V lost 0 bases to trimming and J lost 6 bases; unmatched junction nucleotides: 5. CDR1 is MGHRA and CDR2 is YSYEKL in the germline V gene. CDR3 protein: CASSQERGQGADGYTF. DNA of the CDR3: TGCGCCAGCAGCCAAGAACGGGGACAGGGGGCCGATGGCTACACCTTC.

The chain combines TRBV30 with TRBJ1-5, with 9 bases matching TRBD1. The CDR3 runs 15 residues. J gave up 0 bases and V 5 bases, and 5 bases lay outside the gene matches. CDR1 and CDR2 from the germline V gene are GTSNPN and SVGIG (reference sequence). CDR3 loop: CAWGTGTYSNQPQHF. As DNA, the CDR3 is TGTGCCTGGGGGACAGGGACCTATAGCAATCAGCCCCAGCATTTT.